Detailed here is one TCR beta chain. CDR3 length: 16 amino acids. Germline V gives CDR1 GTSNPN, CDR2 SVGIG (reference sequence). Trimming cost V 6 bases and J 2 bases, with 17 bases left between them. This record belongs to a study of control samples from healthy donors and cancer patients. The method was immunoSEQ multiplex PCR; TCRdb's version includes in-frame clones alone and lacks a portion of them. The sample includes some 120,000 clones, 93% of them seen just once. The rearrangement links TRBV30 to TRBJ2-6; D is possibly TRBD1 or TRBD2 (5 bases each). The clonotype was recovered from a man younger than 40 in good health. The sample taken for sequencing was blood. The CDR3 nucleotides read TGTGCCTGTCCCTCCGGGACCTCGCCTGGGGCCAACGTCCTGACTTTC. Encoded protein: CACPSGTSPGANVLTF. The full variable domain, with the rest looked up from reference TRBV30 and TRBJ2-6, is SQTIHQWPATLVQPVGSPLSLECTVEGTSNPNLYWYRQAAGRGLQLLFYSVGIGQISSEVPQNLSASRPQDRQFILSSKKLLLSDSGFYLCACPSGTSPGANVLTFGAGSRLTVL.